This passage covers 20 T cell receptor beta chains from one sample sequenced in a study of blood T cell repertoires in COVID-19. The data were produced by immunoSEQ multiplex PCR, yet TCRdb's version contains in-frame clones alone and is incomplete. The sample has 60,000 to 75,000 clones; 70% to 85% are singletons. The sequencing sample was made of peripheral blood. The receptor source for this set is a man aged 55 to 70 with active or convalescent COVID-19.

This sequence joins TRBV5-4 and TRBJ2-7; TRBD2 aligns across 10 bases. The junction had 5 bases not matched to a gene; V was cut back by 5 bases and J by 0 bases. Germline V CDR1 and CDR2: SGHNT, YYREEE (reference sequence). CDR3 length equals 15 residues. CDR3: CASRGPSGSSYEQYF. The CDR3 region has the DNA TGTGCCAGCAGAGGACCTAGCGGGAGCTCCTACGAGCAGTACTTC.

V gene TRBV5-1 combines with J gene TRBJ2-2; TRBD1 agrees at 7 bases. V gave up 6 bases and J gave up 4 bases; unmatched junction bases: 9. There are 15 residues in the CDR3. The germline CDR1 and CDR2 sequences are SGHRS and YFSETQ. CDR3 amino acids: CASTPSGGSTGELFF. The CDR3 DNA follows: TGCGCCAGCACTCCTTCAGGGGGATCCACCGGGGAGCTGTTTTTT.

The chain employs TRBV15 and TRBJ1-1, with D possibly TRBD1 on 6 matching bases. The CDR3 is 13 residues long. V gave up 0 bases and J gave up 11 bases, with 13 bases separating them. Germline CDR1 is LNHNV and CDR2 is YYDKDF (reference sequence). Written as DNA, the CDR3 is TGTGCCACCAGCAGAGACACAGGGTTGGCCGCTTTCTTT. Translating gives CATSRDTGLAAFF.

This sequence joins TRBV9 and TRBJ1-3; unclear D gene. The germline gives CDR1 SGDLS, CDR2 YYNGEE. V lost 4 bases and J lost 0, with 11 bases in between. The CDR3 length is 15 residues. CDR3 loop: CASSTQFDSGNTIYF. The CDR3 DNA reads TGTGCCAGCAGCACACAGTTTGACTCTGGAAACACCATATATTTT.

This chain links TRBV4-1 with TRBJ1-3; D remains unclear. V was shortened by 3 bases and J by 0 bases, with 18 bases between the two germline ends. Germline lookup yields CDR1 MGHRA and CDR2 YSYEKL. The CDR3 runs 18 residues. CDR3: CASSHQDSSGYSGNTIYF. As DNA, the CDR3 is TGCGCCAGCAGCCACCAAGATTCGAGCGGGTACTCTGGAAACACCATATATTTT.

The chain carries TRBV30 and TRBJ2-7; no definite D call. V was trimmed by 4 bases and J by 2 bases, leaving 9 bases between them. Looked up from germline, CDR1 is GTSNPN and CDR2 is SVGIG (reference sequence). The CDR3 consists of 12 residues. The CDR3 nucleotides are TGTGCCTGGACGGTGAATCCCTACGAGCAGTACTTC. Its translation is CAWTVNPYEQYF.

In regard to this clone: Other DNA sequences of this sample code for an identical CDR3. The gene calls are TRBV6-5 and TRBJ2-7; TRBD1 matches at 8 bases. CDR3 length equals 13 residues. Germline V lookup: CDR1 MNHEY, CDR2 SVGAGI. V shed 3 bases and J 6 bases; nucleotides not matched to a gene: 4. CDR3 region: CASSYKQGGEQYF. The CDR3 nucleotides read TGTGCCAGCAGTTATAAACAGGGGGGCGAGCAGTACTTC.

V is TRBV5-4 and J is TRBJ2-5; 8 nucleotides match TRBD2. In germline, CDR1 is SGHNT, CDR2 YYREEE (reference sequence). The CDR3 runs to 14 residues. V gave up 4 bases and J gave up 1 base; unmatched junction bases: 3. The CDR3 loop reads CASSRGTSQETQYF. The DNA of the CDR3 is TGTGCCAGCAGCAGGGGGACTAGCCAAGAGACCCAGTACTTC.

This clone has more than one count but fewer than ten. CDR3 coding DNA: TGTGCCAGCTCGGAGGGAAACTCTGGAAACACCATATATTTT. It specifies CASSEGNSGNTIYF. The rearrangement joins TRBV18 to TRBJ1-3; no clear D. V shed 6 bases and J shed 0 bases, with 9 bases lying between them. The CDR3 is 14 residues long. Germline lookup yields CDR1 KGHSH and CDR2 LQKENI. Combining the CDR3 with reference TRBV18 and TRBJ1-3 gives the whole variable domain NAGVMQNPRHLVRRRGQEARLRCSPMKGHSHVYWYRQLPEEGLKFMVYLQKENIIDESGMPKERFSAEFPKEGPSILRIQQVVRGDSAAYFCASSEGNSGNTIYFGEGSWLTVV.

The V and J genes are TRBV5-1 and TRBJ2-3, with 9 bases that match TRBD1. This CDR3 has 20 amino acids. Germline CDR1 is SGHRS and CDR2 is YFSETQ. With 1 base clipped from V and 1 base from J, the junction kept 16 bases outside the gene matches. The CDR3 loop is CASSLLPGQGTHQGTDTQYF. The CDR3 DNA follows: TGCGCCAGCAGCTTGCTACCGGGACAGGGAACCCATCAAGGCACAGATACGCAGTATTTT.

The chain employs TRBV7-2 and TRBJ1-1; D uncertain. The CDR3 extends over 14 amino acids. The germline V gene encodes CDR1 SGHTA and CDR2 FQGNSA. The ends were cut back, 7 bases at V and 0 bases at J, with 12 bases in the middle. The DNA for the CDR3 is TGTGCCAGCAATAATTTACACGTGAACACTGAAGCTTTCTTT. It yields the protein CASNNLHVNTEAFF. The variable domain in full, completed from reference TRBV7-2 and TRBJ1-1, reads GAGVSQSPSNKVTEKGKDVELRCDPISGHTALYWYRQSLGQGLEFLIYFQGNSAPDKSGLPSDRFSAERTGGSVSTLTIQRTQQEDSAVYLCASNNLHVNTEAFFGQGTRLTVV.

The CDR3 bases are TGTGCCAGCAGCTCGCCGGACAGGGGAGACATTCAGTACTTC. It translates to CASSSPDRGDIQYF. The rearrangement joins TRBV5-4 to TRBJ2-4; 9 bases fit TRBD1. The junction had 6 bases not matched to a gene; V was cut back by 3 bases and J by 8 bases. In germline, CDR1 is SGHNT, CDR2 YYREEE (reference sequence). CDR3 length: 14 residues.

J is TRBJ1-5 and V is TRBV7-2; no clear D. CDR3 length: 16 residues. V was pared by 5 bases and J by 2 bases, with 16 bases between. CDR1 SGHTA and CDR2 FQGNSA come from the germline V gene. Written as DNA, the CDR3 is TGTGCCAGCAGCCCCGCCGGGATCCGTGGCAATCAGCCCCAGCATTTT. This sequence encodes CASSPAGIRGNQPQHF. Variable domain in full (rest from reference TRBV7-2 and TRBJ1-5): GAGVSQSPSNKVTEKGKDVELRCDPISGHTALYWYRQSLGQGLEFLIYFQGNSAPDKSGLPSDRFSAERTGGSVSTLTIQRTQQEDSAVYLCASSPAGIRGNQPQHFGDGTRLSIL.

This chain links TRBV15 with TRBJ1-1; the match to TRBD1 covers 7 bases. The CDR3 totals 13 residues. Germline V gene lookup returns CDR1 LNHNV and CDR2 YYDKDF (reference sequence). V shed 6 bases, J shed 0 bases, and the junction held 1 base outside the gene matches. CDR3 DNA: TGTGCCACCAGGGGACAGTTGAACACTGAAGCTTTCTTT. It encodes CATRGQLNTEAFF.

The chain joins TRBV5-1 to TRBJ1-2; D may be TRBD1 (5 bases). The CDR3 loop spans 14 amino acids. Germline V gene lookup returns CDR1 SGHRS and CDR2 YFSETQ. V was trimmed by 4 bases and J by 0 bases, leaving 10 bases between them. CDR3 protein: CASSEAGTNYGYTF. The CDR3 coding sequence is TGCGCCAGCAGCGAGGCAGGGACTAACTATGGCTACACCTTC.

This chain joins TRBV9 and TRBJ1-5, with D possibly being TRBD1 (6 bases). V lost 3 bases to trimming and J lost 5 bases, with 12 bases between them. CDR1 is SGDLS and CDR2 is YYNGEE in the germline V gene. The CDR3 loop spans 14 amino acids. The CDR3 DNA sequence: TGTGCCAGCAGCGCGGACAGCGGTTATCAGCCCCAGCATTTT. It codes for CASSADSGYQPQHF.

The chain employs TRBV7-2 and TRBJ1-6; possible D gene TRBD1, 5 bases. V gave up 8 bases and J gave up 10 bases, with 12 bases separating them. The CDR3 is 12 residues long. Germline CDR1 and CDR2: SGHTA and FQGNSA. CDR3 coding DNA: TGTGCCAGCGGCTGGAGGGACTCACCCCTCCACTTT. Amino acid sequence: CASGWRDSPLHF.

The chain links TRBV2 to TRBJ2-1; TRBD1 agrees at 8 bases. The CDR3 loop spans 12 amino acids. Trimming took 5 bases from V and 8 from J; bases not matched to a gene: 2. Germline assignment: CDR1 SNHLY and CDR2 FYNNEI. The CDR3 sequence: CASSMTGDEQFF. For the CDR3, the DNA is TGTGCCAGCAGTATGACAGGGGATGAGCAGTTCTTC.

The V and J genes are TRBV9 and TRBJ2-2; 9 bases line up with TRBD2. The CDR3 consists of 16 residues. Looked up from germline, CDR1 is SGDLS and CDR2 is YYNGEE. With V trimmed by 0 bases and J by 5 bases, 5 bases remained unmatched. CDR3 DNA sequence: TGTGCCAGCAGCGTAGCGGGTAGCGGGGGAACCGGGGAGCTGTTTTTT. Translated, it gives CASSVAGSGGTGELFF. The whole variable domain, remainder taken from reference TRBV9 and TRBJ2-2, is DSGVTQTPKHLITATGQRVTLRCSPRSGDLSVYWYQQSLDQGLQFLIQYYNGEERAKGNILERFSAQQFPDLHSELNLSSLELGDSALYFCASSVAGSGGTGELFFGEGSRLTVL.

The chain joins TRBV5-1 to TRBJ1-3; D is unclear. CDR3 size: 14 residues. Germline V gene data show CDR1 as SGHRS and CDR2 as YFSETQ. V lost 4 bases, J lost 2 bases, and 10 bases lay in between. CDR3 nucleotide sequence: TGCGCCAGCAGCCCCGTGAGTCCTGGAAACACCATATATTTT. Encoded protein: CASSPVSPGNTIYF. The entire variable domain, with the rest obtained from reference TRBV5-1 and TRBJ1-3, is as follows: KAGVTQTPRYLIKTRGQQVTLSCSPISGHRSVSWYQQTPGQGLQFLFEYFSETQRNKGNFPGRFSGRQFSNSRSEMNVSTLELGDSALYLCASSPVSPGNTIYFGEGSWLTVV.